This T cell receptor (beta chain) was sequenced in a study of immune evolution from preneoplasia to lung adenocarcinoma. Notes on the study in general: Later-stage lesions appeared to have more T cells, more diversity, less clonality.

Between the mid-2010s and the late 2010s, patients underwent resection in Japan or China. Histologic diagnosis was independently verified by two lung pathologists. Concerning this clone itself: Its cognate antigen is unknown.

This CDR3 has 15 residues. The V and J ends lost 5 bases and 7 bases, in that order; junction bases with no gene match: 10. In germline, CDR1 is SGHVS, CDR2 FQNEAQ. The table came from immunoSEQ multiplex PCR; TCRdb's copy has only in-frame clones and leaves some out. The sample lists about 8,000 clones; around 80% were seen once. The chain has TRBV7-8 and TRBJ1-5; 8 positions agree with TRBD1. The sequence was obtained from a person between 65 and 79 years old with lung adenocarcinoma. The sample taken for sequencing was FFPE adjacent normal lung tissue. The CDR3 nucleotides are TGTGCCAGCAGCCCTGACAGGGGCCATAAACAGCCCCAGCATTTT. Protein product: CASSPDRGHKQPQHF.